This T cell receptor (beta chain) emerged from a study of neurological immune-mediated disorders (dated by TCRdb to the late 2010s). Some background on the complete study: Among the approximately 35 multiple sclerosis patients, relapsing-remitting MS was present in around 31 and secondary progressive MS was present in 3. Using UMI-based sequencing, the study compared peripheral blood TCR-beta repertoires from patients with HTLV-I-associated myelopathy (HAM/TSP), patients with multiple sclerosis, and healthy controls. The approximately 110 TCR-beta libraries included longitudinal samples, technical triplicates and paired sorted CD4+ and CD8+ T-cell subsets alongside PBMC samples. The cohort was made up of about 65 subjects, consisting of some 15 HAM/TSP patients, some 34 multiple sclerosis patients and about 20 healthy controls.

This clonotype was observed at least ten times. Its recognized antigen is unknown. Base-call qualities are not available, and no considerably larger clone is one nucleotide away. To synthesize cDNA, template-switch 5'RACE was performed with a primer carrying a 10-nucleotide random unique molecular identifier so that each TCR transcript was tagged. Every sequencing run yielded over 180 million TCR-beta sequences covering 15-18 subjects. The RNeasy kit was used for extraction of total RNA. The KAPA Real-time Library Amplification kit was used to amplify TCR-beta VDJ regions with primers targeting the TCR constant region and the 5'RACE anchor. Sample indexes and Illumina adaptors were added in a first PCR, after which library yield was increased in a second PCR. The roughly 650 bp TCR product was size-selected on a 2% E-gel SizeSelection system after Ampure bead purification. Before pooling, library quality was checked on a Bioanalyzer, concentration was measured with Qubit, and libraries were quantified with the Kapa Library Quantification kit. Paired-end 2 x 150 bp sequencing of the libraries was performed on an Illumina HiSeq 2500. To increase sequence diversity, 25-30% phiX was spiked into each library pool. In the paper's pipeline: Quality-filtered reads were processed with the UMI-based MiGEC pipeline, which removed over 85% of raw TCR sequences during error correction. VDJ genes were aligned to IMGT germline references, and each clonotype was defined by a unique CDR3 amino acid sequence together with V-J genes. Clonal expansion, Shannon diversity, and CDR3 relatedness (CalcPairwiseDistances, ClusterSamples) were evaluated with VDJtools, and phylogenetic trees were built with CLCbio workbench. A clone was classed as expanded if it had 8 or more unique UMIs, a cutoff based on coefficient-of-variation modelling across technical triplicates. The public sequencing data were trimmed at Q25 with fastp and processed into clonotypes with MiXCR by TCRdb, which kept only in-frame beta chains. Rows are combined by CDR3 protein, so each entry shows the most common genes and DNA. The V and J calls, along with clone size, are taken from TCRdb and not from the paper's own processing. The sample data list 60,000 to 85,000 distinct CDR3 sequences, and less than 5.5% of these were observed just once. The ten largest clones capture around 6.8% of the sample.

Unsorted PBMC libraries were generated from 2 million PBMCs stored in RNAlater at -80 °C until RNA extraction. The multiple sclerosis patients were enrolled in a US clinical protocol that used magnetic resonance imaging to evaluate disease progression. Peripheral blood was subjected to Ficoll-Hypaque density gradient centrifugation to isolate PBMCs, which were then cryopreserved in liquid nitrogen. Relative to germline, V is 1 base shorter and J is 7 bases shorter, with 8 bases between their ends. The CDR3, from cysteine to phenylalanine, totals 13 residues. Only the CDR3 portion is preserved as DNA: 39 bases, with reading frame beginning at the first base. As encoded in the germline V gene, CDR1 is MNHEY while CDR2 is SVGAGI. The paper's findings and limits, for the study overall: Expanded clones from different subjects shared no identical CDR3 amino acid sequences, which suggests that TCR-beta repertoires were private in all groups. Phylogenetic analysis grouped repertoires from 18 of 34 MS patients into a cluster of related CDR3 sequences, suggesting a possible repertoire-level signature. TCR clonal expansion was highest in HAM/TSP patients and lowest in MS patients, with MS patients falling below even healthy controls. No clinical or MRI features were associated with the MS cluster, and the authors said that larger cohorts are needed.

The chain links TRBV6-5 with TRBJ1-5; a confident D gene designation cannot be given. The sequence came from a man younger than 30 with multiple sclerosis. The sample consisted of PBMCs. The CDR3 sequence is CASSYWPGQPQHF. The DNA sequence is TGTGCCAGCAGTTACTGGCCTGGGCAGCCCCAGCATTTT.